These 21 T cell receptor beta chains originate from one sample sequenced in a study of early T cells in non-severe SARS-CoV-2 infection. TCRdb processed the 5' RACE reads anew with MiXCR; each CDR3 protein has one entry. The table includes roughly 45,000 distinct CDR3 sequences, around 6.5% detected once. This specimen consisted of whole blood, obtained at baseline. Receptors originate from an adult who was a healthcare worker with PCR-confirmed SARS-CoV-2 infection or an uninfected control (not recorded which).

This clonotype occurred many times. This chain links TRBV6-1 with TRBJ1-4, with D uncertain. CDR1 is MNHNS, CDR2 SASEGT, per germline. V was trimmed by 2 bases and J by 8 bases, leaving 9 bases between them. The CDR3 totals 13 residues. CDR3 sequence reads: CASSEKVGEKLFF. The CDR3 region has the DNA TGTGCCAGCAGTGAAAAAGTGGGGGAAAAACTGTTTTTT.

The chain joins TRBV7-2 to TRBJ2-1, with D unresolved. Germline-derived CDR1 and CDR2 are SGHTA and FQGNSA. V was clipped by 1 base and J by 5 bases, with 15 bases between them. This CDR3 region has 16 residues. CDR3 DNA: TGTGCCAGCAGCTTAGAGCTGACGGGTGTGGACAATGAGCAGTTCTTC. It yields the protein CASSLELTGVDNEQFF.

The table lists this clonotype with many counts. This rearrangement joins TRBV7-8 to TRBJ2-7; TRBD2 matches at 15 bases. The CDR3 is 16 residues long. V was pared by 4 bases and J by 6 bases, with 7 bases of the junction left unmatched. CDR1 is SGHVS and CDR2 is FQNEAQ in the germline V gene. The CDR3 loop reads CASSYPPGLAGGEQYF. CDR3 DNA sequence: TGTGCCAGCAGCTACCCCCCGGGACTAGCGGGAGGCGAGCAGTACTTC.

This chain links TRBV7-6 with TRBJ2-7, with 9 bases lining up with TRBD1. The CDR3 covers 15 residues. CDR1 is SGHVS and CDR2 is FNYEAQ in the germline V gene. Trimming took 5 bases from V and 3 from J; bases not matched to a gene: 8. The CDR3, as DNA: TGTGCCAGCAGCCCGGGGGACAGGGCCCACTACGAGCAGTACTTC. Its translation: CASSPGDRAHYEQYF.

This clonotype came up many times. The chain is built from TRBV3-1 and TRBJ2-7; 9 bases line up with TRBD2. Germline V gene lookup returns CDR1 LGHDT and CDR2 YNNKEL (reference sequence). This CDR3 has 16 residues. With V trimmed by 3 bases and J by 1 base, 7 bases remained unmatched. CDR3 sequence: CASSHRLAGLSYEQYF. DNA for the CDR3: TGTGCCAGCAGCCATAGGCTAGCGGGATTGTCCTACGAGCAGTACTTC.

This clonotype has a handful of counts. The chain employs TRBV11-2 and TRBJ2-1, with 10 nucleotides matching TRBD2. There are 16 residues in the CDR3. CDR1 SGHAT and CDR2 FQNNGV come from the germline V gene. V trimming: 5 bases; J trimming: 6 bases; junction bases outside the gene matches: 10. The CDR3: CASSQIAGGHGNEQFF. CDR3 sequence (DNA): TGTGCCAGCAGCCAGATAGCGGGAGGACACGGCAATGAGCAGTTCTTC.

The chain links TRBV4-2 to TRBJ1-2; no clear D gene. V shed 5 bases and J shed 8 bases, with 15 bases lying between them. The CDR3 is made up of 13 amino acids. CDR1 and CDR2 from the germline V gene are LGHNA and YNFKEQ. The chain's CDR3 is CASSKIEAGGYTF. In DNA, the CDR3 is TGTGCCAGCAGCAAAATTGAGGCGGGAGGCTACACCTTC.

The chain recombines TRBV19 with TRBJ1-4, with D perhaps matching TRBD1 (5 bases). The V end was cut by 5 bases, the J end by 10 bases, with 14 bases between. The CDR3 spans 13 residues. From germline, CDR1 is LNHDA and CDR2 SQIVND (reference sequence). This chain's CDR3 is CASSLSGDGKLFF. Here the CDR3 DNA reads TGTGCCAGTAGTCTCTCCGGGGACGGAAAACTGTTTTTT. The whole variable domain, remainder taken from reference TRBV19 and TRBJ1-4, is DGGITQSPKYLFRKEGQNVTLSCEQNLNHDAMYWYRQDPGQGLRLIYYSQIVNDFQKGDIAEGYSVSREKKESFPLTVTSAQKNPTAFYLCASSLSGDGKLFFGSGTQLSVL.

This clonotype was picked up a small number of times. This chain joins TRBV27 and TRBJ2-7, with unresolved D. Trimming cost V 7 bases and J 7 bases, with 17 bases left between them. Germline V gives CDR1 MNHEY, CDR2 SMNVEV (reference sequence). CDR3 size: 13 residues. The CDR3 protein is CASTSSVLGEQYF. DNA of the CDR3: TGTGCCAGCACCTCTTCCGTTCTCGGGGAGCAGTACTTC.

This chain joins TRBV2 and TRBJ1-6; the D gene is possibly TRBD1 (6 bases). Trimming cost V 6 bases and J 10 bases, with 13 bases left between them. This CDR3 has 13 amino acids. CDR1 and CDR2 (germline): SNHLY, FYNNEI. The CDR3 reads CASRGTFRSPLHF. CDR3 sequence (DNA): TGTGCCAGCAGGGGGACATTCCGGTCACCCCTCCACTTT.

This clonotype was observed at least ten times. The rearrangement uses TRBV29-1 and TRBJ2-7; D unresolved. Trimming pared 6 bases from V and 0 bases from J, leaving 9 bases between. CDR1 SQVTM and CDR2 ANQGSEA come from the germline V gene. This CDR3 is built from 12 residues. The CDR3 nucleotides read TGCAGCGTAACAAGTTCCTCCTACGAGCAGTACTTC. Protein product: CSVTSSSYEQYF.

This clonotype was picked up many times. This sequence joins TRBV12-3 or TRBV12-4 and TRBJ2-7; D ambiguous. This CDR3 is 12 amino acids long. Between the trimmed V and J ends, which lost 6 bases and 1 base, there was a span of 7 bases. Written as DNA, the CDR3 is TGTGCCAGCAGCCGTTTTTCCTACGAGCAGTACTTC. Protein sequence: CASSRFSYEQYF.

CDR3 sequence (DNA): TGTGCCAGCATCCCCGGGACTCGGAACACTGAAGCTTTCTTT. This sequence encodes CASIPGTRNTEAFF. V gene TRBV6-5 combines with J gene TRBJ1-1, with D perhaps TRBD1 (5 bases). Germline V lookup: CDR1 MNHEY, CDR2 SVGAGI. The V end was cut by 7 bases, the J end by 1 base, with 13 bases between. The CDR3 has 14 amino acids.

This clonotype was seen more than once but under ten times. V gene TRBV19 combines with J gene TRBJ1-5; no firm D call. V shed 6 bases and J shed 4 bases, with 10 bases lying between them. The CDR3 has 13 residues. Germline V gene data show CDR1 as LNHDA and CDR2 as SQIVND (reference sequence). CDR3: CASSQSPNQPQHF. For the CDR3, the DNA is TGTGCCAGTAGCCAGTCCCCAAATCAGCCCCAGCATTTT.

This clonotype was counted ten times or more. The J gene is TRBJ2-5, the V gene TRBV5-1; the D is unclear. The germline CDR1 and CDR2 sequences are SGHRS and YFSETQ. The CDR3 is 11 residues long. Trimming took off 5 bases at V and 5 bases at J, with 7 bases between the two ends. The chain's CDR3 is CASRIHETQYF. The CDR3 DNA follows: TGCGCCAGCAGGATTCACGAGACCCAGTACTTC.

The sample holds many counts of this clonotype. The rearrangement joins TRBV7-2 to TRBJ1-2; D might be TRBD1 (5 bases). Germline values: CDR1 SGHTA, CDR2 FQGNSA. The CDR3 covers 12 residues. Trimming shortened V by 5 bases and J by 4 bases, and 8 bases separated the two germline ends. CDR3 sequence: CASSTQVYGYTF. The DNA of the CDR3 is TGTGCCAGCAGCACACAGGTCTATGGCTACACCTTC.

V gene TRBV10-3 combines with J gene TRBJ2-3, with a weak D call TRBD2 (6 bases). Deletions cut 3 bases from V and 2 bases from J, with 9 bases between. The germline V gene encodes CDR1 ENHRY and CDR2 SYGVKD. This CDR3 has 14 amino acids. The CDR3 loop reads CAISEGGNTDTQYF. In DNA form, the CDR3 reads TGTGCCATCAGTGAAGGAGGGAACACAGATACGCAGTATTTT.

This clonotype was detected ten times or more. This rearrangement joins TRBV11-2 to TRBJ2-1; TRBD2 is a possible D gene (5 bases). Trimming cost V 0 bases and J 7 bases, with 7 bases left between them. Germline-derived CDR1 and CDR2 are SGHAT and FQNNGV. This CDR3 region has 13 residues. Written as DNA, the CDR3 is TGTGCCAGCAGCTTAGATCGCGGGAATGAGCAGTTCTTC. This gives the protein CASSLDRGNEQFF.

This clonotype was recorded many times. The chain links TRBV29-1 to TRBJ2-1, with 7 bases lining up with TRBD1. V shed 6 bases, J shed 3 bases, and the junction held 11 bases outside the gene matches. Germline V gene data show CDR1 as SQVTM and CDR2 as ANQGSEA. CDR3 length equals 15 residues. CDR3 sequence reads: CSVRQTGSVYNEQFF. In nucleotides, the CDR3 is TGCAGCGTCCGTCAGACAGGGAGTGTCTACAATGAGCAGTTCTTC.

This clonotype has ten or more counts. This chain joins TRBV4-1 and TRBJ2-7, with 7 positions matching TRBD1. Trimming cost V 2 bases and J 5 bases; bases outside gene matches: 6. CDR1 and CDR2 (germline): MGHRA, YSYEKL. The CDR3 has 14 residues. Here the CDR3 reads CASSQLGGLDEQYF. The CDR3 coding sequence is TGCGCCAGCAGCCAATTAGGGGGCTTGGACGAGCAGTACTTC.

This clonotype was found a few times. The chain joins TRBV27 to TRBJ2-7; possibly TRBD1 or TRBD2 for D (5 bases each). CDR1 and CDR2 (germline): MNHEY, SMNVEV (reference sequence). V gave up 5 bases and J gave up 0 bases, with 20 bases separating them. The CDR3 is made up of 17 amino acids. The CDR3 nucleotides read TGTGCCAGCAGTCCGGGACCCCCCATGGCAACCTCCTACGAGCAGTACTTC. Translated: CASSPGPPMATSYEQYF.